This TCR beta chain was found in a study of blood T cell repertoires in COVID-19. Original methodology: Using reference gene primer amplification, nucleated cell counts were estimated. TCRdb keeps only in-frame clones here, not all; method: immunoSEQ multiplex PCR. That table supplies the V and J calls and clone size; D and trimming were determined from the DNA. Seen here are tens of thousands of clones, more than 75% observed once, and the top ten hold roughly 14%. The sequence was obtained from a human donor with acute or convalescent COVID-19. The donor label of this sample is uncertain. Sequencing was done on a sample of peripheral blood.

CDR3 protein: CASSQPGGTTQYF. The CDR3 bases are TGTGCCAGCAGTCAACCGGGAGGCACTACGCAGTATTTT. The gene calls are TRBV6-5 and TRBJ2-3; 7 bases align to TRBD2. This CDR3 is 13 amino acids long. CDR1 MNHEY and CDR2 SVGAGI come from the germline V gene. V gave up 5 bases and J gave up 8 bases; unmatched junction bases: 7.